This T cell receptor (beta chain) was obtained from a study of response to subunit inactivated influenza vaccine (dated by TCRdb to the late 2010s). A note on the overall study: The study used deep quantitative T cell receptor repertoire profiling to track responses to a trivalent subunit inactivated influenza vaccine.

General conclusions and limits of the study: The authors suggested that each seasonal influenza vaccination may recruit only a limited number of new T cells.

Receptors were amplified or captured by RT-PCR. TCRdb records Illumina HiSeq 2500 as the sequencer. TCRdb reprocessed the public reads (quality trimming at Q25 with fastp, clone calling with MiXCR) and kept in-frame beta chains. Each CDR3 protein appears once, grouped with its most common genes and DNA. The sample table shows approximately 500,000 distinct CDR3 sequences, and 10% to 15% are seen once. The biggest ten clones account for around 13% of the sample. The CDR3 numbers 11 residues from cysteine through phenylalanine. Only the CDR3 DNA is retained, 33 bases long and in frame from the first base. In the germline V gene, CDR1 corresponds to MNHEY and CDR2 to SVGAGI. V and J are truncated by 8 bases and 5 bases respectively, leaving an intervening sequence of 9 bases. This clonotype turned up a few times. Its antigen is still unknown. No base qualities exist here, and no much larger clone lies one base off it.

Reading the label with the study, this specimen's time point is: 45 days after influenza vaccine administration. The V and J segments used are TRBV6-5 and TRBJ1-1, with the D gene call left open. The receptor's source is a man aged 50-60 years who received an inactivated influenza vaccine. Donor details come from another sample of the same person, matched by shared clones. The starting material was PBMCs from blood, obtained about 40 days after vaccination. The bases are TGTGCCAGCGTCGGAGATACTGAAGCTTTCTTT. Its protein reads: CASVGDTEAFF.